This section outlines one T cell receptor beta chain sequence together with its context. This entry belongs to a study of blood T cell repertoires in COVID-19. About the study: From T cells, B-cell-depleted T cells, or PBMCs came the material, which was cDNA or gDNA.

Adults between roughly 18 and 89 years of age took part from under 30 US areas. Cohorts were assigned according to the clinical history that participants reported. Those designated as exposed participants met a COVID-19 case within 2 weeks before study entry. Data came from immunoSEQ multiplex PCR; TCRdb stores just in-frame clones and leaves some out. The sample consists of 200,000 to 300,000 clones, 88% of them appearing once. The receptor comes from a woman in her forties who had been exposed to COVID-19. Material for sequencing was PBMCs or T cells enriched from blood (not recorded which).

CDR3: CASSYLQYGYTF. The CDR3, as DNA: TGTGCCAGCAGTTACTTGCAGTATGGCTACACCTTC. The chain joins TRBV6-2 or TRBV6-3 to TRBJ1-2; D unresolved. Looked up from germline, CDR1 is MNHEY and CDR2 is SVGEGT. The V gene lost 1 base and the J gene lost 5 bases, with 5 bases spanning the gap. CDR3 length: 12 residues.